The TCR beta chain under discussion was sequenced for a study of blood T cell repertoires in COVID-19. Study at large: Samples of COVID-19 (acute and convalescent) were obtained from the United States, Italy and Spain. T cells, B-cell-depleted T cells, or PBMCs provided the cDNA or gDNA that served as material.

How the authors handled the data: It was from reference gene primer amplification that nucleated cell counts were estimated. The data were produced by immunoSEQ multiplex PCR, yet TCRdb's version contains in-frame clones alone and is incomplete. Clonal size and the V and J genes are those of that table, whereas D and trimming came from the DNA. The sample consists of 35,000 to 45,000 clones, about 88% of them appearing once. Between the trimmed V and J ends, which lost 5 bases and 0 bases, there was a span of 16 bases. Germline loops: CDR1 SNHLY, CDR2 FYNNEI. CDR3 length equals 17 residues. The sequenced sample was peripheral blood. This chain links TRBV2 with TRBJ1-4; D remains ambiguous. The clonotype was recovered from a man between 65 and 80 years old with active COVID-19. The CDR3 is CASSFGTLVATNEKLFF. In DNA, the CDR3 is TGTGCCAGCAGTTTTGGCACCCTAGTTGCAACTAATGAAAAACTGTTTTTT.